A selection of T cell receptor beta chains follows, all from one sample in a study of T cells in Graves' hyperthyroidism and ophthalmopathy. One entry per CDR3 protein, called by TCRdb with MiXCR from the multiplex PCR reads. The table lists a few hundred thousand distinct CDR3 sequences, around 20% of them singletons. What was sequenced was blood. These receptors were obtained from a man younger than 35 with Graves' hyperthyroidism. The CDR3 runs from the conserved cysteine through the conserved F or W. The D gene is left open where the match is weak.

d_gene | j_gene | len | v_gene | CDR3aa
NA | TRBJ1-1 | 12 | TRBV6-2/TRBV6-3 | CASSPGKTEAFF
TRBD1 | TRBJ1-1 | 15 | TRBV30 | CAWSGGQGMNTEAFF
NA | TRBJ1-2 | 12 | TRBV12-3/TRBV12-4 | CASSSRTPYYTF
NA | TRBJ2-7 | 14 | TRBV28 | CASSIGAPSYEQYF
TRBD2 | TRBJ2-7 | 15 | TRBV6-5 | CASSLQRGLSYEQYF
TRBD1 | TRBJ2-7 | 14 | TRBV25-1 | CASKRPTGAYEQYF
NA | TRBJ1-2 | 14 | TRBV18 | CASSPGGRESGYTF
NA | TRBJ1-1 | 12 | TRBV6-1 | CASRANYREAFF
TRBD2 | TRBJ2-7 | 16 | TRBV19 | CASSKWTSGGSDEQYF
NA | TRBJ1-2 | 13 | TRBV6-4 | CASSPTGLLGYTF
NA | TRBJ1-5 | 12 | TRBV24-1 | CATSEAGQPQHF
NA | TRBJ2-2 | 14 | TRBV11-2 | CASSPTKSTGELFF
NA | TRBJ1-1 | 15 | TRBV6-1 | CASIPRAVQNTEAFF
NA | TRBJ1-1 | 16 | TRBV12-3/TRBV12-4 | CASSLSSRGGFTEAFF
TRBD1 | TRBJ2-7 | 13 | TRBV28 | CACETGGRYEQYF
NA | TRBJ1-1 | 13 | TRBV2 | CASSEARSTEAFF
TRBD2 | TRBJ2-7 | 15 | TRBV20-1 | CSASVPGLAKYEQYF
NA | TRBJ2-5 | 13 | TRBV6-1 | CASSVTSGETQYF